This TCR beta chain was sequenced for a study of blood T cell repertoires in COVID-19. On the study more broadly: Acute and convalescent COVID-19 samples came from the United States, Italy and Spain. T cells, B-cell-depleted T cells, or PBMCs supplied cDNA or gDNA.

Clones were sequenced by immunoSEQ multiplex PCR, and TCRdb holds only the in-frame ones, with some missing. The table lists tens of thousands of clones, about 92% of them singletons, with about 17% in the top ten. CDR3 size: 15 residues. This receptor was obtained from a woman over 75 with active or convalescent COVID-19. The specimen was peripheral blood. J is TRBJ1-2 and V is TRBV1. TRBV1 is an annotated pseudogene. CDR3 sequence reads: CTSSQESARRSPLTF. CDR3 nucleotide sequence: TGCACCAGCAGCCAAGAGAGTGCGAGGCGGAGCCCTCTCACCTTC.